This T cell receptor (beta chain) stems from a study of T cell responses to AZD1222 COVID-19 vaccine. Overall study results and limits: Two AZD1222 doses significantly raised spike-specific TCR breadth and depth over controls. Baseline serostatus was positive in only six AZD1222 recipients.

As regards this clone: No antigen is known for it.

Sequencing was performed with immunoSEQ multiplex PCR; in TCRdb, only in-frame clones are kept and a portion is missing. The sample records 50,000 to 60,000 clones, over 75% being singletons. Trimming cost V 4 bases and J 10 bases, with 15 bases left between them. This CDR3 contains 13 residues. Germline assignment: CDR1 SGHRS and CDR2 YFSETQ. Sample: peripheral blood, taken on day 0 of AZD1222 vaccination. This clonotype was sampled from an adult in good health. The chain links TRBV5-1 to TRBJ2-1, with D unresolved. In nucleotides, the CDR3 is TGCGCCAGCAGCCCGGTTGTGACCACAGAGCAGTTCTTC. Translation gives CASSPVVTTEQFF.